This record covers a single T cell receptor beta chain. The sample originates from a study of blood T cell repertoires in COVID-19. Participant age was about 18 to 89 years, and participants resided in about two dozen US areas. Cohort placement rested on clinical history that participants reported themselves. The CDR3 consists of 19 residues. Looked up from germline, CDR1 is LGHNT and CDR2 is FRNRAP. The junction had 10 bases not matched to a gene; V was cut back by 0 bases and J by 1 base. Data came from immunoSEQ multiplex PCR; TCRdb stores just in-frame clones and leaves some out. The data show 90,000 to 120,000 clones, just over 85% seen once.

The sample consisted of PBMCs or T cells enriched from blood (not recorded which). The chain has TRBV12-5 and TRBJ2-1, with 9 bases matching TRBD2. The origin of this receptor is a woman between 45 and 60 years old who had recovered from COVID-19. This chain's CDR3 is CASGLVYVAGVVSYNEQFF. As DNA, the CDR3 is TGTGCTAGTGGTTTGGTGTACGTAGCGGGAGTGGTGTCCTACAATGAGCAGTTCTTC.